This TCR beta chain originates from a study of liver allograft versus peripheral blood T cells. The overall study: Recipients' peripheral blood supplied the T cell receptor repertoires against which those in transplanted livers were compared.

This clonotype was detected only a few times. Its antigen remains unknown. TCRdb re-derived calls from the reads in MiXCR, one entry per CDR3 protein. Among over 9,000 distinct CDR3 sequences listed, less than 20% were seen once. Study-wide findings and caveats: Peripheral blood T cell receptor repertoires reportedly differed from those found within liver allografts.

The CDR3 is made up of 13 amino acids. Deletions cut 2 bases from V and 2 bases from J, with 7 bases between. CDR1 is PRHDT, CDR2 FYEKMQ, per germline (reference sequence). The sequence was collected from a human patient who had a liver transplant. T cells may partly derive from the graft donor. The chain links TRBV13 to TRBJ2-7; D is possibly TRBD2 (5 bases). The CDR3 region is CASSLPGTYEQYF. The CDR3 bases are TGTGCCAGCAGCTTACCGGGAACCTACGAGCAGTACTTC.